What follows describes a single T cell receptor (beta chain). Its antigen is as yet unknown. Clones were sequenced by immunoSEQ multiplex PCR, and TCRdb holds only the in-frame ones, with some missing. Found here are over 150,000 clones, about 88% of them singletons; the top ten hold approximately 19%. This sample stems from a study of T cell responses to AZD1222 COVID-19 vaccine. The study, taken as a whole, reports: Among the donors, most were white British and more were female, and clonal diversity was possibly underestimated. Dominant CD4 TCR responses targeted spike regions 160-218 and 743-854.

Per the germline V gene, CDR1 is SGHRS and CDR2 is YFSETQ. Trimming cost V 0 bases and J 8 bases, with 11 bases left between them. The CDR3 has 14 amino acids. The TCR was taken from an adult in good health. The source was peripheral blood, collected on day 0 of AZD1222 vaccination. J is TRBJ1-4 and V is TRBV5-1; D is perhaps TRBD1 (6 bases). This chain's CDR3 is CASSLEQGGEKLFF. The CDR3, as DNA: TGCGCCAGCAGCTTGGAACAGGGAGGGGAAAAACTGTTTTTT.